The 3 T cell receptor beta chains below come from one sample, sequenced in a study of blood T cells in healthy people across ages. A J-beta primer mix and a sample-barcoded 5' primer were used in a second PCR of roughly 6 to 11 cycles. One entry per CDR3 protein, called by TCRdb with MiXCR from the 5' RACE reads. The sample has approximately 2,000,000 distinct CDR3 sequences; roughly 43% are singletons. Specimen: blood. These receptors originate from a human donor in good health.

This clonotype showed up just a few times. The chain has TRBV20-1 and TRBJ2-5, with D uncertain. Germline V gives CDR1 DFQATT, CDR2 SNEGSKA (reference sequence). V was pared by 5 bases and J by 3 bases, with 4 bases between. CDR3 size: 10 residues. CDR3 DNA: TGCAGTGCTGCTAAAGAGACCCAGTACTTC. It encodes CSAAKETQYF.

This chain uses TRBV24-1 with TRBJ2-1; D possibly corresponds to TRBD1 (5 bases). This CDR3 is 13 amino acids long. From germline, CDR1 is KGHDR and CDR2 SFDVKD. Deletions cut 5 bases from V and 7 bases from J, with 11 bases between. The CDR3 reads CATSAWGGNEQFF. The CDR3 DNA reads as TGTGCCACCAGTGCCTGGGGCGGAAATGAGCAGTTCTTC.

The rearrangement links TRBV28 to TRBJ1-2, with 8 nucleotides matching TRBD1. This CDR3 has 18 residues. Germline CDR1 reads MDHEN; CDR2 reads SYDVKM. The J segment lost 1 base and the V segment lost 5 bases, leaving 15 bases of the junction unmatched. In DNA, the CDR3 is TGTGCCAGCAGTACCATTTTGGACAGGGATATCCTTAACTATGGCTACACCTTC. Translated, it gives CASSTILDRDILNYGYTF.